The 30 T cell receptor beta chains below all came from one sample that was sequenced in a study of identical twins listed by TCRdb under 2016. Library construction relied on 5' RACE. The sequencer listed for this sample is Illumina HiSeq 2000. TCRdb reran the public reads through fastp at Q25 and MiXCR, keeping productive beta chains. Each entry merges the rows of one CDR3 protein and shows their most common DNA and genes. In this sample the table shows some 1,700,000 distinct CDR3 sequences, roughly 35% of which occur a single time. About 0.27% of the sample lies in the top ten. Sequenced material: cord blood. The receptors here all came from a newborn girl in good health.

The chain couples TRBV7-2 to TRBJ2-7; a weak D match, TRBD2 (6 bases). Germline CDR1 is SGHTA and CDR2 is FQGNSA. The ends were cut back, 5 bases at V and 2 bases at J, with 28 bases in the middle. The CDR3 is 19 amino acids. The CDR3 loop reads CASSQEQTRTSLATYEQYF. CDR3 DNA: TGTGCCAGCAGCCAAGAACAGACCCGAACTAGCTTAGCGACCTACGAGCAGTACTTC.

Only a few counts were recorded for this clonotype. The CDR3 nucleotides read TGTGCCAGCATCGGGACTAGCGGAACCTACAATGAGCAGTTCTTC. Protein sequence: CASIGTSGTYNEQFF. The V call is TRBV12-3 or TRBV12-4, the J call TRBJ2-1; TRBD2 agrees at 11 bases. V lost 7 bases, J lost 2 bases, and 4 bases stayed unmatched. This CDR3 has 15 amino acids.

The V call is TRBV20-1, the J call TRBJ2-7, with 7 positions matching TRBD2. CDR3 length equals 14 residues. The germline CDR1 and CDR2 sequences are DFQATT and SNEGSKA (reference sequence). J was trimmed by 5 bases and V by 5 bases; bases with no gene match: 12. The chain's CDR3 is CSALKSGMRNEQYF. In nucleotides, the CDR3 is TGCAGTGCTCTGAAAAGCGGGATGAGGAACGAGCAGTACTTC.

V and J are TRBV6-6 and TRBJ2-1; no clear D gene. Germline V lookup: CDR1 MNHNY, CDR2 SVGAGI (reference sequence). This CDR3 comprises 14 residues. V lost 6 bases to trimming and J lost 0 bases, with 9 bases between them. In DNA, the CDR3 is TGTGCCAGCAGAGACGCGAGCTCCTACAATGAGCAGTTCTTC. This sequence encodes CASRDASSYNEQFF.

The J gene is TRBJ2-5, the V gene TRBV10-3, with unresolved D. Germline CDR1 is ENHRY and CDR2 is SYGVKD. Trimming stripped 4 bases from V and 4 bases from J, with 10 bases between. The CDR3 has 13 residues. The CDR3 here is CAISGPPGETQYF. CDR3 DNA sequence: TGTGCCATCAGTGGACCTCCCGGAGAGACCCAGTACTTC.

This clonotype was seen more than once but under ten times. The J gene is TRBJ2-5, the V gene TRBV19, with a weak D call TRBD1 (6 bases). The ends were cut back, 8 bases at V and 3 bases at J, with 16 bases in the middle. Looked up from germline, CDR1 is LNHDA and CDR2 is SQIVND (reference sequence). This CDR3 comprises 14 residues. The CDR3 region has the DNA TGTGCCAGTTTTTCGCCGGGACACAAAGAGACCCAGTACTTC. Protein: CASFSPGHKETQYF.

The chain employs TRBV3-1 and TRBJ2-5; possibly TRBD1 for D (5 bases). The CDR3 sequence is 11 residues long. Germline values: CDR1 LGHDT, CDR2 YNNKEL (reference sequence). V lost 1 base and J 13 bases, leaving 10 bases between the germline ends. In DNA, the CDR3 is TGTGCCAGCAGCCAAGTCGACAGCCTGTACTTC. Translated: CASSQVDSLYF.

The chain is built from TRBV5-1 and TRBJ2-2; 11 positions match TRBD2. The germline V gene has CDR1 SGHRS and CDR2 YFSETQ. The CDR3 covers 17 residues. The junction had 2 bases not matched to a gene; V was cut back by 0 bases and J by 1 base. The CDR3, as DNA: TGCGCCAGCAGCTTGGATGGACTAGCGGGGAACACCGGGGAGCTGTTTTTT. Protein product: CASSLDGLAGNTGELFF. The complete variable domain, with remaining parts taken from reference TRBV5-1 and TRBJ2-2, reads KAGVTQTPRYLIKTRGQQVTLSCSPISGHRSVSWYQQTPGQGLQFLFEYFSETQRNKGNFPGRFSGRQFSNSRSEMNVSTLELGDSALYLCASSLDGLAGNTGELFFGEGSRLTVL.

This clonotype has ten or more counts. This rearrangement joins TRBV20-1 to TRBJ2-3, with 9 bases lining up with TRBD1. The germline V gene encodes CDR1 DFQATT and CDR2 SNEGSKA (reference sequence). This CDR3 contains 15 residues. The trim removed 4 bases at V and 3 bases at J, leaving 8 bases unmatched. The CDR3 DNA sequence: TGCAGTGCTACCCAACAGGGGGCTCTGACAGATACGCAGTATTTT. Protein product: CSATQQGALTDTQYF.

This clonotype has a handful of counts. The junction differs from germline at one of its ends, possibly a read error. The genes are TRBV20-1 and TRBJ2-7; 10 bases line up with TRBD2. There are 15 residues in the CDR3. Germline assignment: CDR1 DFQATT and CDR2 SNEGSKA (reference sequence). CDR3 bases: TGCAGTGCCAGAGCCCTAGCGGGGGCGTCCTACGAGCAGTACTTC. This codes for CSARALAGASYEQYF.

This clonotype has a handful of counts. The chain recombines TRBV29-1 with TRBJ1-1; D not certain. The CDR3 covers 12 residues. Germline CDR1 reads SQVTM; CDR2 reads ANQGSEA. The V end lost 7 bases, the J end lost 1 base, and 10 bases lay between the germline ends. The chain's CDR3 is CSAQGTNTEAFF. The CDR3 DNA is TGCAGCGCCCAAGGCACGAACACTGAAGCTTTCTTT.

This clonotype was counted a few times. This chain links TRBV18 with TRBJ2-1; D is undetermined. The CDR3 runs 14 residues. From germline, CDR1 is KGHSH and CDR2 LQKENI. V dropped 4 bases and J dropped 2 bases, with 9 bases sitting between them. Here the CDR3 reads CASSRQSTYNEQFF. DNA of the CDR3: TGTGCCAGCTCACGGCAGTCCACCTACAATGAGCAGTTCTTC. The complete variable domain, with remaining parts taken from reference TRBV18 and TRBJ2-1, reads NAGVMQNPRHLVRRRGQEARLRCSPMKGHSHVYWYRQLPEEGLKFMVYLQKENIIDESGMPKERFSAEFPKEGPSILRIQQVVRGDSAAYFCASSRQSTYNEQFFGPGTRLTVL.

The V call is TRBV20-1, the J call TRBJ2-2; 7 positions agree with TRBD1. With 3 bases clipped from V and 4 bases from J, the junction kept 8 bases outside the gene matches. The CDR3 contains 15 residues. Per germline, CDR1 DFQATT and CDR2 SNEGSKA (reference sequence). CDR3 region: CSASFGTAGTGELFF. Here the CDR3 DNA reads TGCAGTGCTAGCTTCGGGACAGCCGGCACCGGGGAGCTGTTTTTT.

The chain combines TRBV15 with TRBJ2-5; D uncertain. The CDR3 length is 13 residues. Germline V gene sequence: CDR1 LNHNV, CDR2 YYDKDF (reference sequence). The V end was cut by 6 bases, the J end by 0 bases, with 8 bases between. The CDR3 coding sequence is TGTGCCACCAGTTGGCAGTACCAAGAGACCCAGTACTTC. This translates into CATSWQYQETQYF.

Comment on this clonotype: A much larger clone lies a single base off, so this may be a read error. The chain carries TRBV10-3 and TRBJ2-3; 7 bases line up with TRBD2. The CDR3 is 15 amino acids. Trimming cost V 5 bases and J 0 bases; bases outside gene matches: 5. Looked up from germline, CDR1 is ENHRY and CDR2 is SYGVKD. In DNA form, the CDR3 reads TGTGCCATCAGTACTTCGCGGGGGAGCACAGATACGCAGTATTTT. Its translation: CAISTSRGSTDTQYF.

The V and J genes are TRBV19 and TRBJ1-2; no definite D call. CDR1 and CDR2 from the germline V gene are LNHDA and SQIVND (reference sequence). The V gene lost 6 bases and the J gene lost 3 bases, with 17 bases spanning the gap. This CDR3 region has 15 residues. The CDR3 spells CASRQPWGIDYGYTF. The DNA of the CDR3 is TGTGCCAGTAGACAGCCGTGGGGTATAGACTATGGCTACACCTTC. Complete variable domain (other parts from reference TRBV19 and TRBJ1-2): DGGITQSPKYLFRKEGQNVTLSCEQNLNHDAMYWYRQDPGQGLRLIYYSQIVNDFQKGDIAEGYSVSREKKESFPLTVTSAQKNPTAFYLCASRQPWGIDYGYTFGSGTRLTVV.

This clonotype has a handful of counts. The chain uses TRBV4-2 and TRBJ1-2, with 8 bases aligning to TRBD1. In germline, CDR1 is LGHNA, CDR2 YNFKEQ. The J segment lost 7 bases and the V segment lost 0 bases, leaving 19 bases of the junction unmatched. The CDR3 totals 19 residues. CDR3 loop: CASSQDYPGRRGQSLGYTF. As DNA, the CDR3 is TGTGCCAGCAGCCAAGACTATCCCGGCCGCAGGGGGCAATCCCTTGGCTACACCTTC.

This clonotype was seen only a few times. CDR3 sequence (DNA): TGTGCCACCTCGGGTAGCGGGAGGTATAATGAGCAGTTCTTC. Translating gives CATSGSGRYNEQFF. J is TRBJ2-1 and V is TRBV28; 10 positions match TRBD2. Germline V gives CDR1 MDHEN, CDR2 SYDVKM. The CDR3 contains 14 residues. J was trimmed by 7 bases and V by 10 bases; bases with no gene match: 10.

This clonotype was found a few times. The J gene is TRBJ2-7, the V gene TRBV6-6; 7 bases agree with TRBD2. V shed 4 bases and J 2 bases; nucleotides not matched to a gene: 8. Germline CDR1 and CDR2: MNHNY and SVGAGI (reference sequence). The CDR3 length is 15 residues. In nucleotides, the CDR3 is TGTGCCAGCAGTTCTTTCGGGGGGAACACCTACGAGCAGTACTTC. This gives the protein CASSSFGGNTYEQYF.

The rearrangement joins TRBV5-6 to TRBJ2-1; 9 nucleotides align to TRBD1. V was clipped by 4 bases and J by 4 bases; unmatched bases: 6. The germline gives CDR1 SGHDT, CDR2 YYEEEE. This CDR3 spans 15 amino acids. The CDR3 is CASSGRDRVYNEQFF. DNA of the CDR3: TGTGCCAGCAGCGGCCGGGACAGGGTATACAATGAGCAGTTCTTC.

This clonotype showed up just a few times. V and J are TRBV7-8 and TRBJ2-6; D may correspond to TRBD1 or TRBD2 (5 bases each). V dropped 3 bases and J dropped 0 bases, with 9 bases sitting between them. Germline CDR1 and CDR2: SGHVS and FQNEAQ. This CDR3 has 16 amino acids. The CDR3 here is CASSFRDPSGANVLTF. The CDR3 DNA is TGTGCCAGCAGCTTCCGGGACCCCTCTGGGGCCAACGTCCTGACTTTC.

This clonotype came up a few times. This rearrangement joins TRBV10-2 to TRBJ2-7; 7 bases align to TRBD1. The CDR3 covers 16 residues. The germline gives CDR1 WSHSY, CDR2 SAAADI. V lost 5 bases, J lost 2 bases, and 12 bases stayed unmatched. This CDR3 is CASSPRTGVLAYEQYF. In DNA form, the CDR3 reads TGCGCCAGCAGTCCCCGAACAGGGGTGCTAGCCTACGAGCAGTACTTC.

This clonotype was counted at least ten times. The CDR3 here is CAISGGLKIDTQYF. For the CDR3, the DNA is TGTGCCATCAGTGGAGGTCTAAAAATAGATACGCAGTATTTT. This chain joins TRBV10-3 and TRBJ2-3; D not certain. CDR1 and CDR2 from the germline V gene are ENHRY and SYGVKD. V lost 4 bases and J 5 bases, leaving 13 bases between the germline ends. CDR3 size: 14 residues.

The table lists this clonotype with many counts. The rearrangement uses TRBV12-3 or TRBV12-4 and TRBJ2-3; D not certain. The CDR3 runs 15 residues. Deletions cut 5 bases from V and 0 bases from J, with 12 bases between. In DNA, the CDR3 is TGTGCCAGCAGTCCCAGGATCCCTAGCACAGATACGCAGTATTTT. Residues: CASSPRIPSTDTQYF.

This clonotype has just a few counts. DNA of the CDR3: TGTGCCAGCCCACACACCCTACAGGACCCCTATGGCTACACCTTC. It codes for CASPHTLQDPYGYTF. The chain uses TRBV2 and TRBJ1-2; D might be TRBD1 (5 bases). This CDR3 contains 15 residues. V lost 8 bases, J lost 4 bases, and 20 bases lay in between. Germline CDR1 SNHLY, CDR2 FYNNEI. Looking up the rest from reference TRBV2 and TRBJ1-2 gives the full variable domain: EPEVTQTPSHQVTQMGQEVILRCVPISNHLYFYWYRQILGQKVEFLVSFYNNEISEKSEIFDDQFSVERPDGSNFTLKIRSTKLEDSAMYFCASPHTLQDPYGYTFGSGTRLTVV.

This clonotype was counted between two and nine times. The CDR3 nucleotides are TGCAGTGCTGGACAGTCACTAAATAGCAATCAGCCCCAGCATTTT. Protein product: CSAGQSLNSNQPQHF. The genes are TRBV20-1 and TRBJ1-5, with a possible D match to TRBD1 (6 bases). The V gene's germline CDR1 is DFQATT and CDR2 SNEGSKA (reference sequence). This CDR3 spans 15 amino acids. The V gene lost 5 bases and the J gene lost 0 bases, with 14 bases spanning the gap.

This clonotype has just a few counts. The CDR3 loop reads CASSERGSPTGELFF. The CDR3 DNA is TGTGCCAGCAGTGAAAGGGGCTCACCCACCGGGGAGCTGTTTTTT. V gene TRBV2 combines with J gene TRBJ2-2; maybe TRBD1 (5 bases). The V gene's germline CDR1 is SNHLY and CDR2 FYNNEI. This CDR3 comprises 15 residues. The germline V and J ends were trimmed by 2 bases and 4 bases, with 11 bases remaining between them.

In regard to this clonotype: One end of the junction varies from germline; a read error may be responsible. V is TRBV2 and J is TRBJ2-7, with 8 nucleotides matching TRBD2. Matching the DNA end better, TRBJ2-4 makes the J call doubtful. The CDR3 is 12 residues long. In germline, CDR1 is SNHLY, CDR2 FYNNEI. CDR3 in DNA: TGTGCCACTGGACTAGCCAAAAGCATTCAGTACTTC. Its translation: CATGLAKSIQYF.

The V and J genes are TRBV2 and TRBJ2-5; D uncertain. Trimming took 7 bases from V and 2 from J, leaving 11 bases between them. CDR3 length: 13 amino acids. Germline V lookup: CDR1 SNHLY, CDR2 FYNNEI. As DNA, the CDR3 is TGTGCCAGCACCAGAGGTCTGCAAGAGACCCAGTACTTC. Protein product: CASTRGLQETQYF.

This clonotype was picked up many times. Relative to the germline gene, one junction end is altered; a read error may explain this. This chain links TRBV5-1 with TRBJ2-5; no clear D. The CDR3 is made up of 14 amino acids. In germline, CDR1 is SGHRS, CDR2 YFSETQ. CDR3 DNA: TGTGCCAGCAGCTTAGGGCTAGTCCAAGAGACCCAGTACTTC. Its protein is CASSLGLVQETQYF.